Listed below are T cell receptor beta chains from one sample, sequenced in a study of T cells in Graves' hyperthyroidism and ophthalmopathy. TCRdb recomputed calls from the multiplex PCR reads with MiXCR, one row per CDR3 protein. The table has approximately 520,000 distinct CDR3 sequences, roughly a quarter seen once. Input material: blood. The receptors were gathered from a woman in her twenties or thirties with Graves' ophthalmopathy. The CDR3 runs from the conserved cysteine through the conserved F or W. The order of the fields is V gene, D gene, clone size, J gene, CDR3 DNA, CDR3 protein. A D gene is named only where the DNA matches it firmly. Some rows have no size entry. The others give once, few or many, or a class for an expanded clone.

TRBV6-1	TRBD1	.	TRBJ1-2	TGTGCCAGCAGAGCGACAGGGTTTTATGGCTACACCTTC	CASRATGFYGYTF
TRBV12-3/TRBV12-4	.	many	TRBJ1-1	TGTGCCAGCAGTTTCCCCTACAGGTCTGAAGCTTTCTTT	CASSFPYRSEAFF
TRBV6-1	.	many	TRBJ1-1	TGTGCCAGCAGTGAGCGGCCTAACACTGAAGCTTTCTTT	CASSERPNTEAFF
TRBV7-9	TRBD1	few	TRBJ2-5	TGTGCCAGCAGCGAAGCCACAGGGGAAGAGACCCGGTACTTC	CASSEATGEETRYF
TRBV20-1	.	many	TRBJ1-5	TGCAGTGCTACTCTAGCAGGCAGGGGCGATAGCAATCAGCCCCAGCATTTT	CSATLAGRGDSNQPQHF
TRBV7-9	.	.	TRBJ2-7	TGTGCCAGCAGCCCCGTCCAAGGGAGCCACGAGCAGTACTTC	CASSPVQGSHEQYF
TRBV6-2/TRBV6-3	.	many	TRBJ2-3	TGTGCCAGCGCCAGGGGACGCATCACAGATACGCAGTATTTT	CASARGRITDTQYF
TRBV20-1	TRBD1	many	TRBJ1-1	TGCAGTGCTACAGACAGGGGGGGTGGCACTGAAGCTTTCTTT	CSATDRGGGTEAFF
TRBV7-2	.	many	TRBJ1-2	TGTGCCAGCGGCACTCAGAACTATGGCTACACCTTC	CASGTQNYGYTF
TRBV7-9	TRBD2	few	TRBJ2-5	TGTGCCAGCAGCTCGACGACTAGCGGGGGCCAAGAGACCCAGTACTTC	CASSSTTSGGQETQYF
TRBV6-5	.	.	TRBJ2-6	TGTGCCAGCAGTTATTTAGGCGCGGGGGCCAACGTCCTGACTTTC	CASSYLGAGANVLTF
TRBV10-3	.	.	TRBJ1-1	TGTGCCATCTGCAATGGCGGGACTGAAGCTTTCTTT	CAICNGGTEAFF
TRBV29-1	.	many	TRBJ1-2	TGCAGCGTTGAACTCGAGGACAGCCTCAACTATGGCTACACCTTC	CSVELEDSLNYGYTF
TRBV6-1	.	many	TRBJ1-2	TGTGCCAGCAGTGAAGCCACGGACGTACGCTATGGCTACACCTTC	CASSEATDVRYGYTF
TRBV20-1	.	.	TRBJ1-1	TGCAGTGCATTTGGGGCGGGGGGCAAGAACACTGAAGCTTTCTTT	CSAFGAGGKNTEAFF
TRBV2	.	once	TRBJ1-5	TGTGCCAGCGTATTGAATAGGGGAGGGCAGCCCCAGCATTTT	CASVLNRGGQPQHF
TRBV6-1	.	many	TRBJ1-2	TGTGCCAGCAGTGAAAGGGCTTGGGGTAGCTATGGCTACACCTTC	CASSERAWGSYGYTF
TRBV9	.	many	TRBJ2-2	TGTGCCAGCAGCGTTAATCCGAACACCGGGGAGCTGTTTTTT	CASSVNPNTGELFF
TRBV24-1	TRBD2	.	TRBJ2-5	TGTGCCACCAGTGATTTAACTAGCGGGGTGCAAGAGACCCAGTACTTC	CATSDLTSGVQETQYF
TRBV20-1	.	.	TRBJ2-7	TGCAGTGCTAGAGCCCCCCCGCGGACACCGAACTCCTACGAGCAGCACTTC	CSARAPPRTPNSYEQHF
TRBV6-1	TRBD1	.	TRBJ2-5	TGTGCCAGCAGTCGACCCGGGACAGGGAAAGAGACCCAGTACTTC	CASSRPGTGKETQYF
TRBV19	TRBD2	.	TRBJ2-3	TGTGCCAGTAGTATAGGGTGGGGGGGGACAGATACGCAGTATTTT	CASSIGWGGTDTQYF
TRBV12-3/TRBV12-4	TRBD1	.	TRBJ1-2	TGTGCCAGCAGTTTATATCCGTGGAGACAGGGGGTTGGCTACACCTTC	CASSLYPWRQGVGYTF
TRBV20-1	.	many	TRBJ1-1	TGCAGTGCTAGATCGGGGGAGGCGACTGAAGCTTCCTTT	CSARSGEATEASF
TRBV15	.	.	TRBJ1-5	TGTGCCACCAGCAAGGTCGGTCAGCCCCAGCATTTT	CATSKVGQPQHF
TRBV12-3/TRBV12-4	TRBD2	few	TRBJ2-7	TGTGCCAGCAGGGACGCGACTAGCGAGTACGAGCAGTACTTC	CASRDATSEYEQYF
TRBV6-5	TRBD1	many	TRBJ1-2	TGTGCCAGCAGTTACTCAACCTGGGACAGGGCCTCTAGGGGCTACACCTTC	CASSYSTWDRASRGYTF
TRBV4-1	.	many	TRBJ1-2	TGCGCCAGCAGCCAGGTCGTTTTGGTTAACTATGGCTACACCTTC	CASSQVVLVNYGYTF
TRBV29-1	.	.	TRBJ2-7	TGCAGCGTCTCAGGGGGGAGGTCTTACGAGCAGTACTTC	CSVSGGRSYEQYF
TRBV18	.	many	TRBJ1-1	TGTGCCAGCTCACCACGTGAGTCCTACGGAAACACTGAAGCTTTCTTT	CASSPRESYGNTEAFF
TRBV19	.	many	TRBJ1-2	TGTGCCAGTAGTATAGATCCTGGAAGTCCCATCTATGGCTACACCTTC	CASSIDPGSPIYGYTF